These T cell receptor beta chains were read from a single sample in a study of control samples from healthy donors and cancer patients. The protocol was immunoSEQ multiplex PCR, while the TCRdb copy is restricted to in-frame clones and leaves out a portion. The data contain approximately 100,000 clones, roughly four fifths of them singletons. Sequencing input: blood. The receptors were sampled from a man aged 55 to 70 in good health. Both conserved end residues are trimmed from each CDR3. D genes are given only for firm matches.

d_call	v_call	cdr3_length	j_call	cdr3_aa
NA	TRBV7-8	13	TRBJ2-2	ASSLGGSGTGELF
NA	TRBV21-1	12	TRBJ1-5	ASSKPQGSQPQH
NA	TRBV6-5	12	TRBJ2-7	ASSFQGPKGEQY
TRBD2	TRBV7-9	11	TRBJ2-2	GSGRKGNGELF
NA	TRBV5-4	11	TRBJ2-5	ASSFEPLETQY
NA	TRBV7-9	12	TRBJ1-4	ASSLLTVNEKLF
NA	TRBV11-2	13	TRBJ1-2	ASSSGTGLATGYT
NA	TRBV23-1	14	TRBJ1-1	ASSQDGTEWGTEAF
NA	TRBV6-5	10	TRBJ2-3	ASSLNGDTQY
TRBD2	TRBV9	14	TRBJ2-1	ASSVAGGSSYNEQF
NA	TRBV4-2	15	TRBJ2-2	ASSQEGFGRYTGELF
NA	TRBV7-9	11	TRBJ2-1	ASRTGLHNEQF
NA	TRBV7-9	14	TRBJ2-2	ASSPNGDGFTGELF
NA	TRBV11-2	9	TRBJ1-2	ASSGRGGYT
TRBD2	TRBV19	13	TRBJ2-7	ASSMGSGGTYEQY
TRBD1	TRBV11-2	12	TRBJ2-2	ASSPGGQTGELF
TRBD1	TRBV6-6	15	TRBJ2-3	ASSLRADRGGADTQY
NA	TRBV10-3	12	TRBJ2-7	AIRQFEGSYEQY
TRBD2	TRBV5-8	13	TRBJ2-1	ASTPGLAPYNEQF
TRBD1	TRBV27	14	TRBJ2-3	ASSWRQGHAADTQY
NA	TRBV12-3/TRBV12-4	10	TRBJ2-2	ASNMGAGELF
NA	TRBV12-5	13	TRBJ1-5	ASGLGGYSNQPQH